The 17 T cell receptor beta chains below all came from one sample that was sequenced in a study of T cell clonality in common variable immunodeficiency. Here immunoSEQ multiplex PCR was the method, and the copy in TCRdb shows in-frame clones only, minus some. The sample gives around 45,000 clones, none seen only once, and the top ten clones hold less than 11%. The sample comprised peripheral blood mononuclear cells. Receptor source: a person between 18 and 69 years old in good health.

At least ten counts were recorded for this clone. The observed sequence ends 3 residues before the CDR3 terminus, with the missing tail filled in from the germline J gene. The chain has TRBV5-1 and TRBJ2-1, with 10 nucleotides matching TRBD2. This CDR3 spans 16 amino acids. The junction had 8 bases not matched to a gene; V was cut back by 4 bases and J by 4 bases. In germline, CDR1 is SGHRS, CDR2 YFSETQ. The DNA read from the CDR3 is TGCGCCAGCAGCCTCAGCGGGAGGGCCCATTACAATGAG. Residues: CASSLSGRAHYNE. The whole CDR3 reads CASSLSGRAHYNEQFF.

This clone was found many times. From the germline J gene comes the end of the CDR3, since the read stops 3 residues before it. The chain links TRBV19 to TRBJ2-4; D remains unclear. This CDR3 spans 14 amino acids. Trimming stripped 3 bases from V and 1 base from J, with 7 bases between. Germline V lookup: CDR1 LNHDA, CDR2 SQIVND (reference sequence). The sequenced CDR3 bases are TGTGCCAGTAGTATGGCCTCCGCCAAAAACATT. It encodes CASSMASAKNI. The complete CDR3 reads CASSMASAKNIQYF.

A remark on this clone: The observed sequence ends 3 residues before the CDR3 terminus, with the missing tail filled in from the germline J gene. The J gene is TRBJ1-5, the V gene TRBV16; 12 bases match TRBD1. Germline-derived CDR1 and CDR2 are KGHSY and FQNENV. V gave up 6 bases and J gave up 2 bases; unmatched junction bases: 11. CDR3 length equals 18 residues. The CDR3 region is CASRPRDRGLGGNQPQHF. CDR3 DNA (partial): TGTGCCAGCAGACCCCGGGACAGGGGGCTTGGAGGCAATCAGCCC. The complete variable domain, with remaining parts taken from reference TRBV16 and TRBJ1-5, reads GEEVAQTPKHLVRGEGQKAKLYCAPIKGHSYVFWYQQVLKNEFKFLISFQNENVFDETGMPKERFSAKCLPNSPCSLEIQATKLEDSAVYFCASRPRDRGLGGNQPQHFGDGTRLSIL.

In this sample, this clone turned up many times. The read ends 3 residues before the CDR3 terminus; that terminus is restored from the germline J gene. The J gene is TRBJ2-3, the V gene TRBV5-1, with 7 nucleotides matching TRBD1. With V trimmed by 6 bases and J by 5 bases, 9 bases remained unmatched. Germline V CDR1 and CDR2: SGHRS, YFSETQ. The length of the CDR3 is 14 residues. CDR3 DNA, as far as it was read: TGCGCCAGCAAACCTGCGACAGGGAGAGATACG. Encoded protein: CASKPATGRDT. The entire CDR3 protein reads CASKPATGRDTQYF.

In this sample, this clone turned up many times. From the germline J gene comes the end of the CDR3, since the read stops 3 residues before it. The chain recombines TRBV7-3 with TRBJ1-6; no clear D. The CDR3 length is 18 residues. Germline V gene lookup returns CDR1 SGHTA and CDR2 FQGTGA. Between the trimmed V and J ends, which lost 6 bases and 3 bases, there was a span of 21 bases. The DNA read from the CDR3 is TGTGCCAGCAGTTATTTCGGTGGAGACGGGGACTATAATTCACCC. It specifies CASSYFGGDGDYNSP. The full CDR3 protein reads CASSYFGGDGDYNSPLHF.

This clone was detected ten times or more. The missing CDR3 end, 3 residues past where the read stops, is filled in from the germline J gene. This chain connects TRBV28 to TRBJ1-1, with D possibly TRBD1 on 5 matching bases. CDR1 and CDR2 from the germline V gene are MDHEN and SYDVKM. Trimming took 3 bases from V and 3 from J, leaving 20 bases between them. This CDR3 spans 17 amino acids. The sequenced CDR3 bases are TGTGCCAGCAGTTTCAAGGGGCTTGGATTGATACACACTGAA. It codes for CASSFKGLGLIHTE. The complete CDR3 reads CASSFKGLGLIHTEAFF.

At least ten counts were recorded for this clone. The CDR3 sequence: CASSMSNTNYGYTF. CDR3 DNA, as far as it was read: TGTGCCAGTAGTATGAGCAATACCAACTATGGC. This rearrangement joins TRBV19 to TRBJ1-2; no definite D call. The read finishes 3 residues shy of the CDR3 end, and the germline J gene is used to complete it. The CDR3 length is 14 residues. The germline V gene encodes CDR1 LNHDA and CDR2 SQIVND (reference sequence). V lost 3 bases to trimming and J lost 2 bases, with 10 bases between them.

In its sample, this clone was seen many times. The read comes to an end 3 residues before the CDR3 does, leaving the germline J gene to fill in the end. This sequence joins TRBV3-1 (or the pseudogene TRBV3-2) and TRBJ1-1; a possible D gene is TRBD1 (5 bases). The CDR3 is made up of 15 amino acids. Germline V gene sequence: CDR1 LGHDT, CDR2 YNNKEL (reference sequence). The V end lost 3 bases, the J end lost 5 bases, and 16 bases lay between the germline ends. Partial CDR3 DNA: TGTGCCAGCAGCCATAACCCGCGTGAGGGGACTGAA. It codes for CASSHNPREGTE. The whole CDR3 sequence is CASSHNPREGTEAFF.

Many counts were recorded for this clone. The read finishes 3 residues shy of the CDR3 end, and the germline J gene is used to complete it. J is TRBJ1-2 and V is TRBV4-1; D gene unclear. The V gene's germline CDR1 is MGHRA and CDR2 YSYEKL. V was trimmed by 0 bases and J by 4 bases, leaving 9 bases between them. The CDR3 runs to 14 residues. The sequenced CDR3 bases are TGCGCCAGCAGCCAAGAAGGGTTGGGCTATGGC. This gives the protein CASSQEGLGYG. The CDR3 as a whole reads CASSQEGLGYGYTF.

This clone was counted ten times or more. The missing CDR3 end, 3 residues past where the read stops, is filled in from the germline J gene. J is TRBJ2-3 and V is TRBV29-1; 9 bases map to TRBD2. CDR3 size: 15 residues. The trim removed 0 bases at V and 4 bases at J, leaving 5 bases unmatched. Germline lookup yields CDR1 SQVTM and CDR2 ANQGSEA. CDR3 sequence reads: CSVEDGLALADTQYF. The covered CDR3 bases are TGCAGCGTTGAAGATGGACTAGCGCTCGCAGATACG.

This clone occurred many times. The missing CDR3 end, 3 residues past where the read stops, is filled in from the germline J gene. The gene calls are TRBV10-3 and TRBJ1-1, with D uncertain. Per germline, CDR1 ENHRY and CDR2 SYGVKD. This CDR3 has 13 amino acids. The ends were cut back, 4 bases at V and 4 bases at J, with 10 bases in the middle. The DNA read from the CDR3 is TGTGCCATCAGTGTCGACACCTTCACTGAA. The encoded protein is CAISVDTFTE. The CDR3 reads in full as CAISVDTFTEAFF.

Many counts were recorded for this clone. One junction end does not reproduce the germline sequence, and a read error may be involved. From the germline J gene comes the end of the CDR3, since the read stops 3 residues before it. This chain links TRBV4-2 with TRBJ1-6; possible D gene TRBD1, 6 bases. The germline V gene encodes CDR1 LGHNA and CDR2 YNFKEQ. CDR3 length equals 16 residues. CDR3 bases read: TGCGCCAGCAGCCAAGGGGCGGGACATTTCAATTCACCC. Residues: CASSQGAGHFNSP. The entire CDR3 protein reads CASSQGAGHFNSPLHF.

Worth noting for this clone: The read gets to within 3 residues of the CDR3 end, and the germline J gene fills in the rest. The genes are TRBV18 and TRBJ2-7; 10 bases match TRBD1. Germline CDR1 KGHSH, CDR2 LQKENI. V shed 6 bases and J 0 bases; nucleotides not matched to a gene: 8. The CDR3 has 16 residues. The CDR3 protein is CASSPSRTGGSYEQYF. The CDR3 DNA, read in part, is TGTGCCAGCTCCCCATCCAGGACAGGGGGCTCCTACGAG.

Ten or more counts support this clone. The read gets to within 3 residues of the CDR3 end, and the germline J gene fills in the rest. The chain employs TRBV20-1 and TRBJ2-3; a possible D gene is TRBD2 (6 bases). The V and J ends lost 3 bases and 5 bases respectively, with 21 bases between them. This CDR3 has 16 amino acids. Germline V gene sequence: CDR1 DFQATT, CDR2 SNEGSKA (reference sequence). CDR3 protein: CSASAPGLTHQDTQYF. The sequenced CDR3 bases are TGCAGTGCTAGCGCTCCGGGACTCACGCACCAAGATACG.

Worth noting for this clone: From the germline J gene comes the end of the CDR3, since the read stops 3 residues before it. V is TRBV7-2 and J is TRBJ2-3, with D tentatively TRBD2 (5 bases). Trimming took off 3 bases at V and 2 bases at J, with 9 bases between the two ends. Germline lookup yields CDR1 SGHTA and CDR2 FQGNSA. The CDR3 is 14 amino acids. The covered CDR3 bases are TGTGCCAGCAGCTTCGGACTCATCACAGATACG. Its protein product is CASSFGLITDT. The whole CDR3 sequence is CASSFGLITDTQYF. Full variable domain (outside the CDR3, taken from reference TRBV7-2 and TRBJ2-3): GAGVSQSPSNKVTEKGKDVELRCDPISGHTALYWYRQSLGQGLEFLIYFQGNSAPDKSGLPSDRFSAERTGGSVSTLTIQRTQQEDSAVYLCASSFGLITDTQYFGPGTRLTVL.

In this sample, this clone turned up many times. This chain's CDR3 is CASSLGIGAQGSYTF. The part of the CDR3 DNA that was read is TGTGCCAGCAGCTTAGGGATCGGGGCACAGGGGAGC. The V call is TRBV7-2, the J call TRBJ1-2; 7 bases fit TRBD1. The read terminates 3 residues ahead of where the CDR3 ends, so the germline J gene completes it. This CDR3 has 15 amino acids. The germline V gene has CDR1 SGHTA and CDR2 FQGNSA.

The table lists this clone with many counts. The read is 3 residues too short to cover the CDR3 end, so that end is filled in from the germline J gene. The rearrangement uses TRBV10-3 and TRBJ1-1; 7 bases map to TRBD1. The CDR3 has 15 amino acids. The V segment lost 0 bases and the J segment 4 bases; nucleotides outside the gene matches: 5. CDR1 is ENHRY, CDR2 SYGVKD, per germline. CDR3 in amino acids: CAISESGDSLTEAFF. The CDR3 bases that were read are TGTGCCATCAGTGAGTCGGGGGACAGCCTCACTGAA.